The 29 T cell receptor beta chains presented below share a single source sample, sequenced in a study of cytomegalovirus exposure and HLA in healthy donors. PCR employed 60 Vbeta and 13 Jbeta primers. Libraries were prepared by immunoSEQ multiplex PCR; TCRdb keeps only in-frame clonotypes and omits some of them. The data show 200,000 to 300,000 clones, 82% seen once. The sequencing input was PBMCs. These receptors originate from a woman aged 40 to 50 in good health and CMV-seropositive.

CDR3 in amino acids: CASRTSLSTDTQYF. The CDR3 nucleotides read TGTGCCAGCAGAACTAGCCTTAGCACAGATACGCAGTATTTT. This sequence joins TRBV6-1 and TRBJ2-3; the D gene is possibly TRBD2 (6 bases). Germline CDR1 reads MNHNS; CDR2 reads SASEGT. The CDR3 sequence is 14 residues long. Between the trimmed V and J ends, which lost 6 bases and 0 bases, there was a span of 10 bases.

Concerning this clone itself: In the same sample, other DNA sequences code for this CDR3. V and J are TRBV7-2 and TRBJ1-1; a possible D gene is TRBD1 (5 bases). Trimming removed 0 bases from V and 1 base from J, with 6 bases in between. The CDR3 is 14 residues long. Per the germline V gene, CDR1 is SGHTA and CDR2 is FQGNSA. In nucleotides, the CDR3 is TGTGCCAGCAGCTTAGCCAGGGAGAACACTGAAGCTTTCTTT. Translating gives CASSLARENTEAFF. The full variable domain, in which reference TRBV7-2 and TRBJ1-1 provide the parts outside the CDR3, is GAGVSQSPSNKVTEKGKDVELRCDPISGHTALYWYRQSLGQGLEFLIYFQGNSAPDKSGLPSDRFSAERTGGSVSTLTIQRTQQEDSAVYLCASSLARENTEAFFGQGTRLTVV.

As to this clone: Mismatch with germline at one junction end may stem from a read error. The genes are TRBV11-1 and TRBJ2-3; 8 bases agree with TRBD2. The germline V gene has CDR1 SGHAT and CDR2 FQDESV (reference sequence). CDR3 size: 14 residues. CDR3 loop: CASSPRTSRDTQYF. The CDR3 DNA is TGTGCCAGCAGCCCCCGGACTAGCAGAGATACGCAGTATTTT.

This chain connects TRBV5-1 to TRBJ1-4; D uncertain. V lost 0 bases, J lost 8 bases, and 8 bases lay in between. The CDR3 spans 13 residues. Germline lookup yields CDR1 SGHRS and CDR2 YFSETQ. The CDR3 reads CASSLAVREKLFF. The CDR3 DNA sequence: TGCGCCAGCAGCTTGGCTGTTAGAGAAAAACTGTTTTTT.

The rearrangement uses TRBV12-5 and TRBJ2-2; the D gene is possibly TRBD1 (6 bases). The CDR3 is 14 amino acids. Germline CDR1 and CDR2: LGHNT and FRNRAP. Deletions cut 5 bases from V and 5 bases from J, with 12 bases between. DNA of the CDR3: TGTGCTAGTGGTCCCCAAGGGGGTACCGGGGAGCTGTTTTTT. Residues: CASGPQGGTGELFF.

This clone was picked up a small number of times. The rearrangement links TRBV27 to TRBJ2-3, with 9 bases matching TRBD1. This CDR3 region has 15 residues. The V and J ends lost 3 bases and 6 bases, in that order; junction bases with no gene match: 7. Germline V gives CDR1 MNHEY, CDR2 SMNVEV (reference sequence). Here the CDR3 DNA reads TGTGCCAGCAGTTTCGGGACAGGGTTAGTGGATACGCAGTATTTT. Encoded protein: CASSFGTGLVDTQYF.

This rearrangement joins TRBV30 to TRBJ2-3, with D possibly TRBD2 on 5 matching bases. Looked up from germline, CDR1 is GTSNPN and CDR2 is SVGIG (reference sequence). V was pared by 4 bases and J by 5 bases, with 13 bases between. The length of the CDR3 is 13 residues. CDR3 in DNA: TGTGCCTGGAATCGGGGTATTGAAGATACGCAGTATTTT. Protein: CAWNRGIEDTQYF.

The chain combines TRBV19 with TRBJ1-1; D is possibly TRBD1 (6 bases). This CDR3 has 10 residues. Germline V gives CDR1 LNHDA, CDR2 SQIVND (reference sequence). Trimming removed 8 bases from V and 11 bases from J, with 12 bases in between. The DNA for the CDR3 is TGTGCCAGTGCGGACAGAGCGGCTTTCTTT. This codes for CASADRAAFF. The variable domain in full, with the rest retrieved from reference TRBV19 and TRBJ1-1, is DGGITQSPKYLFRKEGQNVTLSCEQNLNHDAMYWYRQDPGQGLRLIYYSQIVNDFQKGDIAEGYSVSREKKESFPLTVTSAQKNPTAFYLCASADRAAFFGQGTRLTVV.

This rearrangement joins TRBV7-7 to TRBJ2-1, with 7 bases fitting TRBD1. V was pared by 5 bases and J by 8 bases, with 9 bases of the junction left unmatched. Looked up from germline, CDR1 is SSHAT and CDR2 is FNYEAQ (reference sequence). The CDR3 extends over 14 amino acids. The CDR3 nucleotides read TGTGCCAGCAGCCTTCTAGGGGGCATCGATGAGCAGTTCTTC. Translating gives CASSLLGGIDEQFF.

As concerns this clone: Within the sample, other DNA sequences also encode this same CDR3. The chain has TRBV4-1 and TRBJ1-6, with D perhaps matching TRBD1 (6 bases). Germline V lookup: CDR1 MGHRA, CDR2 YSYEKL. The germline V and J ends were trimmed by 3 bases and 7 bases, with 13 bases remaining between them. The length of the CDR3 is 15 residues. The CDR3 spells CASSQPRGRNSPLHF. Here the CDR3 DNA reads TGCGCCAGCAGCCAGCCCAGGGGAAGAAATTCACCCCTCCACTTT.

This clone was observed a handful of times. The chain joins TRBV4-3 to TRBJ2-7, with D possibly matching TRBD1 (5 bases). V was cut by 1 base and J by 2 bases, with 6 bases left in between. Germline CDR1 LGHNA, CDR2 YSLEER. The CDR3 consists of 13 residues. CDR3 nucleotides: TGCGCCAGCAGCCAAGCCAGGGCCTACGAGCAGTACTTC. This sequence encodes CASSQARAYEQYF.

Concerning this clone itself: The junction departs from the called germline gene at one end, perhaps through a read error. This chain joins TRBV6-1 and TRBJ2-2, with D perhaps TRBD1 (8 bases). Germline V gene lookup returns CDR1 MNHNS and CDR2 SASEGT. CDR3 length equals 18 residues. The CDR3 nucleotides read TGTGCCAGCAGAGAAGCCTACAGGGGGGGGATAAGGACCGGGGAGCTGTTTTTT. It encodes CASREAYRGGIRTGELFF.

CDR3 sequence (DNA): TGCGCCAGCAGCCACCGACAGGGGGAGGTCTATGGCTACACCTTC. This gives the protein CASSHRQGEVYGYTF. The chain combines TRBV5-1 with TRBJ1-2, with 9 nucleotides matching TRBD1. Germline trimming cut 4 bases from V and 4 bases from J; bases unmatched to any gene: 8. The CDR3 runs 15 residues. The germline CDR1 and CDR2 sequences are SGHRS and YFSETQ.

The table lists this clone with many counts. The rearrangement links TRBV6-1 to TRBJ2-1; the match to TRBD2 covers 8 bases. Germline V CDR1 and CDR2: MNHNS, SASEGT. With V trimmed by 5 bases and J by 7 bases, 7 bases remained unmatched. The CDR3 totals 14 residues. This CDR3 is CASSTLSGGNEQFF. The CDR3 DNA is TGTGCCAGCAGTACCCTAAGCGGGGGAAATGAGCAGTTCTTC.

V and J are TRBV7-3 and TRBJ1-2; possible D gene TRBD1, 6 bases. From germline, CDR1 is SGHTA and CDR2 FQGTGA. The CDR3 length is 14 residues. The germline V and J ends were trimmed by 1 base and 7 bases, with 13 bases remaining between them. The CDR3, as DNA: TGTGCCAGCAGCTTAAACGCGGGGGCGTCTGGCTACACCTTC. Translation gives CASSLNAGASGYTF.

This clone has more than one count but fewer than ten. This chain uses TRBV6-1 with TRBJ1-1; a possible D gene is TRBD1 (5 bases). The CDR3 spans 14 residues. The V end was cut by 7 bases, the J end by 0 bases, with 12 bases between. The germline V gene has CDR1 MNHNS and CDR2 SASEGT. This CDR3 reads CASTPPTVNTEAFF. DNA of the CDR3: TGTGCCAGCACCCCTCCGACAGTGAACACTGAAGCTTTCTTT.

The chain uses TRBV7-2 and TRBJ2-7; 11 bases match TRBD2. Germline CDR1 reads SGHTA; CDR2 reads FQGNSA. V trimming: 5 bases; J trimming: 3 bases; junction bases outside the gene matches: 3. CDR3 length: 14 residues. As DNA, the CDR3 is TGTGCCAGCAGCCCTGGGACTAGCGGCTACGAGCAGTACTTC. Protein sequence: CASSPGTSGYEQYF.

The chain joins TRBV4-3 to TRBJ2-1; 7 bases align to TRBD2. The V segment lost 7 bases and the J segment 7 bases; nucleotides outside the gene matches: 10. Germline V lookup: CDR1 LGHNA, CDR2 YSLEER. The CDR3 contains 14 residues. The CDR3 DNA is TGCGCCAGCACCACCACGGGAGGCTCTAATGAGCAGTTCTTC. Protein sequence: CASTTTGGSNEQFF.

The rearrangement joins TRBV7-6 to TRBJ2-5; 9 nucleotides match TRBD1. V shed 5 bases and J 5 bases; nucleotides not matched to a gene: 6. The germline V gene encodes CDR1 SGHVS and CDR2 FNYEAQ. The length of the CDR3 is 14 residues. The CDR3 nucleotides read TGTGCCAGCAGCCACGGACAGGGGATTGAGACCCAGTACTTC. This encodes CASSHGQGIETQYF.

The V call is TRBV7-2, the J call TRBJ2-5; 10 bases fit TRBD2. Germline lookup yields CDR1 SGHTA and CDR2 FQGNSA. This CDR3 has 15 amino acids. Losses at the gene ends were 3 bases for V and 5 bases for J; bases not matched to a gene: 6. DNA for the CDR3: TGTGCCAGCAGCTTCTCTAGCGGGAGTTATGAGACCCAGTACTTC. The encoded protein is CASSFSSGSYETQYF.

The chain employs TRBV7-2 and TRBJ1-1; D may be TRBD1 (6 bases). Germline assignment: CDR1 SGHTA and CDR2 FQGNSA. V lost 7 bases to trimming and J lost 4 bases, with 19 bases between them. This CDR3 is built from 15 residues. The CDR3 reads CASTTVRGEGTEAFF. The CDR3 coding sequence is TGTGCCAGCACTACTGTCAGGGGTGAGGGCACTGAAGCTTTCTTT.

The sample holds one count of this clone. This chain links TRBV7-8 with TRBJ1-5; 9 bases align to TRBD1. The CDR3 is 16 residues long. Germline V gene lookup returns CDR1 SGHVS and CDR2 FQNEAQ. The junction had 6 bases not matched to a gene; V was cut back by 0 bases and J by 6 bases. The CDR3 loop is CASSLAGGQGPQPQHF. The CDR3 DNA is TGTGCCAGCAGCTTAGCGGGGGGACAGGGCCCTCAGCCCCAGCATTTT.

The chain couples TRBV10-3 to TRBJ1-2; D is unclear. In germline, CDR1 is ENHRY, CDR2 SYGVKD. Deletions cut 2 bases from V and 7 bases from J, with 17 bases between. The CDR3 length is 15 residues. The DNA for the CDR3 is TGTGCCATCAGTGAGCCTCGGGAGGGAGGGAGTGGCTACACCTTC. Translation gives CAISEPREGGSGYTF.

The V call is TRBV7-2, the J call TRBJ1-2, with 9 positions matching TRBD1. CDR3 size: 16 residues. Trimming at V came to 4 bases and at J to 2 bases, leaving 8 bases not matched to a gene. Germline lookup yields CDR1 SGHTA and CDR2 FQGNSA. The CDR3 reads CASSSSPGTGNYGYTF. The CDR3 bases are TGTGCCAGCAGCTCGAGTCCCGGGACAGGGAACTATGGCTACACCTTC.

The chain recombines TRBV7-2 with TRBJ1-6; the D is unclear. CDR1 is SGHTA, CDR2 FQGNSA, per germline. The CDR3 is made up of 16 amino acids. Trimming pared 5 bases from V and 2 bases from J, leaving 13 bases between. CDR3 region: CASSPGREAYNSPLHF. The CDR3 DNA follows: TGTGCCAGCAGCCCTGGGAGGGAGGCCTATAATTCACCCCTCCACTTT.

This clone was counted only a few times. The V call is TRBV30, the J call TRBJ2-3, with D uncertain. Germline V gene data show CDR1 as GTSNPN and CDR2 as SVGIG (reference sequence). Trimming removed 3 bases from V and 0 bases from J, with 4 bases in between. CDR3 length: 12 amino acids. CDR3 loop: CAWRESTDTQYF. Here the CDR3 DNA reads TGTGCCTGGAGGGAGAGCACAGATACGCAGTATTTT. The full variable domain, rest sourced from reference TRBV30 and TRBJ2-3, is SQTIHQWPATLVQPVGSPLSLECTVEGTSNPNLYWYRQAAGRGLQLLFYSVGIGQISSEVPQNLSASRPQDRQFILSSKKLLLSDSGFYLCAWRESTDTQYFGPGTRLTVL.

This clone was observed once. The chain is built from TRBV30 and TRBJ1-2; D not resolved. This CDR3 has 13 residues. Germline V gives CDR1 GTSNPN, CDR2 SVGIG (reference sequence). Trimming pared 2 bases from V and 7 bases from J, leaving 14 bases between. CDR3 nucleotides: TGTGCCTGGAGTCGGCCCGGGGAAGGTGGCTACACCTTC. Translation gives CAWSRPGEGGYTF.

V usage is TRBV28 and J usage is TRBJ1-5; 7 bases match TRBD1. Trimming took 6 bases from V and 7 from J; bases not matched to a gene: 15. The germline CDR1 and CDR2 sequences are MDHEN and SYDVKM. CDR3 length: 16 residues. CDR3 loop: CASSPRGQLERQPQHF. The DNA of the CDR3 is TGTGCCAGCAGCCCGAGGGGGCAGTTAGAGCGGCAGCCCCAGCATTTT.

This sequence joins TRBV2 and TRBJ1-4; the D gene is possibly TRBD1 (5 bases). Germline CDR1 and CDR2: SNHLY and FYNNEI. The CDR3 extends over 15 amino acids. V was cut by 4 bases and J by 8 bases, with 17 bases left in between. CDR3 in DNA: TGTGCCAGCAGTGTGGGCGGGGGTGGGAAGGAAAAACTGTTTTTT. Its translation: CASSVGGGGKEKLFF.